These T cell receptor beta chains were read from a single sample in a study of shared clonotypes between healthy human individuals. Clones were read by immunoSEQ multiplex PCR, and TCRdb kept only the in-frame ones, dropping some. The data show more than 2 million clones, nearly 97% seen once. Sequencing was performed on naive CD4+ T cells sorted from blood. The receptors were sampled from a man aged 18 to 29 in good health. The CDR3 runs from the conserved cysteine through the conserved F or W. A D gene is named only where the DNA matches it firmly. The size entry is marked missing in some rows and otherwise reads once, few, many or a size class.

cdr3_aa: CASSLRGPTGELFF; cdr3_nt: TGTGCCAGCAGTTTAAGGGGGCCTACCGGGGAGCTGTTTTTT; clone_size: -; j_call: TRBJ2-2; d_call: TRBD1; v_call: TRBV27
cdr3_aa: CASRFTGGGGNTIYF; cdr3_nt: TGTGCCAGCAGATTCACAGGGGGAGGTGGAAACACCATATATTTT; clone_size: -; j_call: TRBJ1-3; d_call: TRBD1; v_call: TRBV7-2
cdr3_aa: CASRQTGFTDTQYF; cdr3_nt: TGTGCCAGCAGGCAGACAGGGTTCACAGATACGCAGTATTTT; clone_size: -; j_call: TRBJ2-3; d_call: TRBD1; v_call: TRBV6-4
cdr3_aa: CASSPSYREQYF; cdr3_nt: TGTGCCAGCAGTCCCTCTTACCGCGAGCAGTACTTC; clone_size: -; j_call: TRBJ2-7; d_call: -; v_call: TRBV28
cdr3_aa: CASSEAGTRGQDEQYF; cdr3_nt: TGTGCCAGCAGTGAAGCTGGGACTCGGGGGCAGGACGAGCAGTACTTC; clone_size: few; j_call: TRBJ2-7; d_call: -; v_call: TRBV2
cdr3_aa: CASAFDRTTPQYF; cdr3_nt: TGTGCCAGCGCGTTTGACAGAACGACACCGCAGTACTTC; clone_size: -; j_call: TRBJ2-7; d_call: -; v_call: TRBV6-6
cdr3_aa: CASSFRDLSVYEQYF; cdr3_nt: TGTGCCAGCAGTTTCCGGGACCTGTCCGTCTACGAGCAGTACTTC; clone_size: -; j_call: TRBJ2-7; d_call: -; v_call: TRBV27
cdr3_aa: CAWSPLGTSGSYEQYF; cdr3_nt: TGTGCCTGGAGTCCCCTCGGGACTAGCGGCTCCTACGAGCAGTACTTC; clone_size: -; j_call: TRBJ2-7; d_call: TRBD2; v_call: TRBV30
cdr3_aa: CASSGYKDGPKQPQHF; cdr3_nt: TGTGCCAGCAGTGGGTATAAAGACGGGCCGAAACAGCCCCAGCATTTT; clone_size: once; j_call: TRBJ1-5; d_call: -; v_call: TRBV6-1
cdr3_aa: CAISGPGQVNEQFF; cdr3_nt: TGTGCCATCAGTGGACCGGGACAAGTCAATGAGCAGTTCTTC; clone_size: -; j_call: TRBJ2-1; d_call: -; v_call: TRBV10-3
cdr3_aa: CAISESIGQGNQPQHF; cdr3_nt: TGTGCCATCAGTGAGTCAATCGGCCAGGGCAATCAGCCCCAGCATTTT; clone_size: once; j_call: TRBJ1-5; d_call: -; v_call: TRBV10-3
cdr3_aa: CASSTQGSQIGANVLTF; cdr3_nt: TGTGCCAGTAGTACACAGGGGTCCCAGATTGGGGCCAACGTCCTGACTTTC; clone_size: -; j_call: TRBJ2-6; d_call: TRBD1; v_call: TRBV19
cdr3_aa: CSATVSGANVLTF; cdr3_nt: TGCAGCGCCACAGTCTCTGGGGCCAACGTCCTGACTTTC; clone_size: -; j_call: TRBJ2-6; d_call: -; v_call: TRBV29-1
cdr3_aa: CASSGITGEQETQYF; cdr3_nt: TGTGCCAGCAGCGGCATCACAGGGGAACAAGAGACCCAGTACTTC; clone_size: -; j_call: TRBJ2-5; d_call: TRBD1; v_call: TRBV9
cdr3_aa: CASSYSWTGDYEQYF; cdr3_nt: TGTGCCAGCAGTTACTCCTGGACAGGGGACTACGAGCAGTACTTC; clone_size: -; j_call: TRBJ2-7; d_call: TRBD1; v_call: TRBV6-6
cdr3_aa: CALAWGANSGNTIYF; cdr3_nt: TGTGCCCTGGCTTGGGGGGCCAACTCTGGAAACACCATATATTTT; clone_size: -; j_call: TRBJ1-3; d_call: -; v_call: TRBV30
cdr3_aa: CASQGGDRGNYGYTF; cdr3_nt: TGTGCCAGCCAGGGGGGGGACAGGGGTAACTATGGCTACACCTTC; clone_size: -; j_call: TRBJ1-2; d_call: TRBD1; v_call: TRBV6-1
cdr3_aa: CASSQAGQRTGELFF; cdr3_nt: TGCGCCAGCAGCCAAGCTGGACAGAGAACCGGGGAGCTGTTTTTT; clone_size: -; j_call: TRBJ2-2; d_call: -; v_call: TRBV4-1
cdr3_aa: CATSRDRMDMNTEAFF; cdr3_nt: TGTGCCACCAGCAGAGATCGAATGGATATGAACACTGAAGCTTTCTTT; clone_size: -; j_call: TRBJ1-1; d_call: -; v_call: TRBV15
cdr3_aa: CSVEDPSSGNTIYF; cdr3_nt: TGCAGCGTTGAAGATCCGAGCTCTGGAAACACCATATATTTT; clone_size: -; j_call: TRBJ1-3; d_call: -; v_call: TRBV29-1
cdr3_aa: CSVETERNQPQHF; cdr3_nt: TGCAGCGTGGAGACAGAAAGGAATCAGCCCCAGCATTTT; clone_size: few; j_call: TRBJ1-5; d_call: -; v_call: TRBV29-1
cdr3_aa: CASSVTVTSGTDTQYF; cdr3_nt: TGTGCCAGCAGCGTTACTGTGACTAGCGGGACAGATACGCAGTATTTT; clone_size: -; j_call: TRBJ2-3; d_call: TRBD2; v_call: TRBV9
cdr3_aa: CASSLDRGDGYTF; cdr3_nt: TGTGCCAGCAGCTTAGACAGGGGGGATGGCTACACCTTC; clone_size: -; j_call: TRBJ1-2; d_call: TRBD1; v_call: TRBV11-2
cdr3_aa: CASSMTGGLRGYTF; cdr3_nt: TGTGCCAGTAGCATGACAGGGGGCTTACGGGGCTACACCTTC; clone_size: -; j_call: TRBJ1-2; d_call: TRBD1; v_call: TRBV19
cdr3_aa: CATPGQGLDGAFF; cdr3_nt: TGTGCCACTCCGGGACAGGGTCTCGATGGAGCTTTCTTT; clone_size: -; j_call: TRBJ1-1; d_call: TRBD1; v_call: TRBV19